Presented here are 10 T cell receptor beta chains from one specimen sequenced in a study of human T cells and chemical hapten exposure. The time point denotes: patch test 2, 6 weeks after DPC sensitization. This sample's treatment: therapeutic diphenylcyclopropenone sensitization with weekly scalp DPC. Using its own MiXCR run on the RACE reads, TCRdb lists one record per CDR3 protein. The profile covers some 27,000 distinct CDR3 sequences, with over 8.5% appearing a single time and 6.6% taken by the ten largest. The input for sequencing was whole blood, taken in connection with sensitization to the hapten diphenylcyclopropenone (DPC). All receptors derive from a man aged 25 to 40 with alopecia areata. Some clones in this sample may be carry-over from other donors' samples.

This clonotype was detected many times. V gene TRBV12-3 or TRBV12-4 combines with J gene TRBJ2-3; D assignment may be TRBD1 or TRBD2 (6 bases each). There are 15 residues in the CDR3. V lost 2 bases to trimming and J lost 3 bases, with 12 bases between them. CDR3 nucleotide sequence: TGTGCCAGCAGTTTATCGCAGGGGAGGACAGATACGCAGTATTTT. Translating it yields CASSLSQGRTDTQYF.

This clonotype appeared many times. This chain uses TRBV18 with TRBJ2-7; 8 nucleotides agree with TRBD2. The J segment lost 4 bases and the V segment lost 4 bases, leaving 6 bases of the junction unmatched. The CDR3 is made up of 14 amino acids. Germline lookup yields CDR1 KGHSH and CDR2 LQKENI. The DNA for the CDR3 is TGTGCCAGCTCACGCGCGGGGGGACGATACGAGCAGTACTTC. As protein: CASSRAGGRYEQYF. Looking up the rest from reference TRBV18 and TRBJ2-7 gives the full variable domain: NAGVMQNPRHLVRRRGQEARLRCSPMKGHSHVYWYRQLPEEGLKFMVYLQKENIIDESGMPKERFSAEFPKEGPSILRIQQVVRGDSAAYFCASSRAGGRYEQYFGPGTRLTVT.

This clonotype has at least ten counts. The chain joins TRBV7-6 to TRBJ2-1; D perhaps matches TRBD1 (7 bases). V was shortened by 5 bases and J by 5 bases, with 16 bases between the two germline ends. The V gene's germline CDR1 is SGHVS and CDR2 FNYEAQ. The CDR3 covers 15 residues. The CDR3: CASSQGTAGHNEQFF. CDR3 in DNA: TGTGCCAGCAGCCAAGGGACAGCGGGCCACAATGAGCAGTTCTTC.

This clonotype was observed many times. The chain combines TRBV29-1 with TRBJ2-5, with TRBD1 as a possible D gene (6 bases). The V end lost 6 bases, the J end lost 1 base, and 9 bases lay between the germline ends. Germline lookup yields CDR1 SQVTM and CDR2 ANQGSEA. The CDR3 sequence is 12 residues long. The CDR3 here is CSVVGAQETQYF. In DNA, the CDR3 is TGCAGCGTCGTGGGGGCCCAAGAGACCCAGTACTTC. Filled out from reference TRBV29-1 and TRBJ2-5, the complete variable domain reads SAVISQKPSRDICQRGTSLTIQCQVDSQVTMMFWYRQQPGQSLTLIATANQGSEATYESGFVIDKFPISRPNLTFSTLTVSNMSPEDSSIYLCSVVGAQETQYFGPGTRLLVL.

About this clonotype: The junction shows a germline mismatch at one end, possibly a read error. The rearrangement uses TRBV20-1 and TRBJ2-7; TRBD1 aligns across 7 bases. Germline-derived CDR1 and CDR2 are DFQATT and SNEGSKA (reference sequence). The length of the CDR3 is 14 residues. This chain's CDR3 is CSAGDSGTADEQYF. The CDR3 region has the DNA TGCAGTGCTGGAGATTCCGGGACAGCCGACGAGCAGTACTTC.

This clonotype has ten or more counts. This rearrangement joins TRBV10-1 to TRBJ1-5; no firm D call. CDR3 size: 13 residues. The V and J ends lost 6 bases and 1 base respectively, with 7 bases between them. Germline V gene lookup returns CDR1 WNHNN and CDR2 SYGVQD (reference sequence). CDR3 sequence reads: CASSPDSNQPQHF. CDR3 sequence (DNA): TGCGCCAGCAGCCCCGACAGCAATCAGCCCCAGCATTTT.

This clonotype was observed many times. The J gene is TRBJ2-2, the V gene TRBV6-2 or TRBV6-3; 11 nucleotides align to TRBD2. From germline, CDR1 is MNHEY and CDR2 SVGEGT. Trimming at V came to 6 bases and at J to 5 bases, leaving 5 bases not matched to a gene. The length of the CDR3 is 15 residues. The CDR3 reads CASRGLADLTGELFF. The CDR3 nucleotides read TGTGCCAGCAGGGGACTAGCGGATTTAACCGGGGAGCTGTTTTTT.

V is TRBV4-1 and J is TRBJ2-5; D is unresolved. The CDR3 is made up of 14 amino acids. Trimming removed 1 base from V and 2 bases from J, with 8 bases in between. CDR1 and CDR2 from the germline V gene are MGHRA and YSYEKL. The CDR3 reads CASSQGGIQETQYF. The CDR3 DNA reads TGCGCCAGCAGCCAAGGGGGAATTCAAGAGACCCAGTACTTC.

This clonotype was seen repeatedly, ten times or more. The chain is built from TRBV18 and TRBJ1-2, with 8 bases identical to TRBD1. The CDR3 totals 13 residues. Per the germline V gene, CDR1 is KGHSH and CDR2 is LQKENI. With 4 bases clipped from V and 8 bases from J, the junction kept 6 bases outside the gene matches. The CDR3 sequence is CASSLSDRDGYTF. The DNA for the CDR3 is TGTGCCAGCTCACTCTCGGACAGGGACGGCTACACCTTC. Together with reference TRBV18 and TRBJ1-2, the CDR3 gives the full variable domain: NAGVMQNPRHLVRRRGQEARLRCSPMKGHSHVYWYRQLPEEGLKFMVYLQKENIIDESGMPKERFSAEFPKEGPSILRIQQVVRGDSAAYFCASSLSDRDGYTFGSGTRLTVV.

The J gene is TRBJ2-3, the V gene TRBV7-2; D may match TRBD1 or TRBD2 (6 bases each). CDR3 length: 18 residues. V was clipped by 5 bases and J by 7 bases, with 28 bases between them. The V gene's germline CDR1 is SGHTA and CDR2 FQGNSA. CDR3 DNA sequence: TGTGCCAGCAGCCCAACCCCCCACAGGGACTTTAATTTATATACGCAGTATTTT. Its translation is CASSPTPHRDFNLYTQYF.